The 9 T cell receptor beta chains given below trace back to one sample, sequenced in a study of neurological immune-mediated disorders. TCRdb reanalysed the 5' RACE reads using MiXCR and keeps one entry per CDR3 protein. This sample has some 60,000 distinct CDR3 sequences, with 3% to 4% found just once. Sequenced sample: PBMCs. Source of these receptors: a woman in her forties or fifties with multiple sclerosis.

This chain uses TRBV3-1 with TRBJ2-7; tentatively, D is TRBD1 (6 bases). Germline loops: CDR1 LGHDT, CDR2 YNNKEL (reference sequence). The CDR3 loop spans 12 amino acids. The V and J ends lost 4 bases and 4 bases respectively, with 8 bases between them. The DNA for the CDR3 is TGTGCCAGCAGCCGGACAGTATACGAGCAGTACTTC. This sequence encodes CASSRTVYEQYF.

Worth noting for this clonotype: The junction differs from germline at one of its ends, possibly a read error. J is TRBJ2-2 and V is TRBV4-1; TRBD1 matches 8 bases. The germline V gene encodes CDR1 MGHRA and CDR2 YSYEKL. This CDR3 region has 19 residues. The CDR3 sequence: CASSQDMGQGTGAVGEMFF. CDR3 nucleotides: TGCGCCAGCAGCCAAGATATGGGTCAAGGGACAGGCGCAGTTGGGGAGATGTTTTTT.

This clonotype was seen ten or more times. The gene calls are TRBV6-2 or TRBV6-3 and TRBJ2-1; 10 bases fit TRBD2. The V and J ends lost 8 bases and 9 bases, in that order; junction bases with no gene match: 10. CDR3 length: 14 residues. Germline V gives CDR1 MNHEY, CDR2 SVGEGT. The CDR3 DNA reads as TGTGCCAGCCTCCTAGCGGGAGAGGCGGCTGAGCAGTTCTTC. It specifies CASLLAGEAAEQFF.

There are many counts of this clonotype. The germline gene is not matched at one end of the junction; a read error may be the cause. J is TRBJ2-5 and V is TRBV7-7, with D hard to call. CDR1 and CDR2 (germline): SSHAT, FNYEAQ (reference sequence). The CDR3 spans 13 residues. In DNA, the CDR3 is TGTGCTAGCAGCTTATGGAAGTCGGAGACCCAGTACTTC. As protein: CASSLWKSETQYF.

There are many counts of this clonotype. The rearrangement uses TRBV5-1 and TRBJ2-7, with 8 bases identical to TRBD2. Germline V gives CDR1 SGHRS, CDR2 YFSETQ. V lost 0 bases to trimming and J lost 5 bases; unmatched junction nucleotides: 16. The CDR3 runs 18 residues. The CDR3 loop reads CASSLDQTLAGRSHEQYF. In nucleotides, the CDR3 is TGCGCCAGCAGCTTGGATCAGACTTTAGCGGGAAGATCCCACGAGCAGTACTTC.

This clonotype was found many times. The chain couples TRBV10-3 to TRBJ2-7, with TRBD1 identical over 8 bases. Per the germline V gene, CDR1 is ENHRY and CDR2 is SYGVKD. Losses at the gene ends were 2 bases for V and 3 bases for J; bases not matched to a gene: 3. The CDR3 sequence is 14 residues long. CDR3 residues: CAISEQGARYEQYF. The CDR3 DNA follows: TGTGCCATCAGTGAGCAGGGGGCCCGCTACGAGCAGTACTTC.

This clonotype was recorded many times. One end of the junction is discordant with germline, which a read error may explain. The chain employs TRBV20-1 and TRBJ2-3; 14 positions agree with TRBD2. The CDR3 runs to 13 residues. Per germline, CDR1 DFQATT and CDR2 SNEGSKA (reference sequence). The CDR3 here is CSAVGTSGGPQIF. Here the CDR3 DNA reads TGCAGTGCTGTCGGGACTAGCGGGGGCCCGCAAATCTTT.

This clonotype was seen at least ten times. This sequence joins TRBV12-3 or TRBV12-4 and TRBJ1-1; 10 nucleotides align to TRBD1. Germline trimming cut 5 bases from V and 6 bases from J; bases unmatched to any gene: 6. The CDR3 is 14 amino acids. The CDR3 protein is CASSPRDRGSEAFF. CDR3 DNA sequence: TGTGCCAGCAGTCCCCGGGACAGGGGATCTGAAGCTTTCTTT.

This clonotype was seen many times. CDR3 in amino acids: CAISDGASSEAFF. The CDR3 coding sequence is TGTGCCATCAGTGATGGGGCTAGTTCAGAAGCTTTCTTT. The gene calls are TRBV10-3 and TRBJ1-1; TRBD1 might be the D (5 bases). Germline V gene lookup returns CDR1 ENHRY and CDR2 SYGVKD. The CDR3 sequence is 13 residues long. V lost 3 bases and J 8 bases, leaving 13 bases between the germline ends.